Sequencing of this TCR beta chain was carried out in a study of T cells after yellow fever vaccination. Overall study: Fractions containing few cells were prepared with SMART-Seq v4 Ultra Low Input. Study-wide findings and caveats: Some clonotypes, a small share, were shared between CD4 and CD8 compartments. FACS-sorted repertoires might harbor abundant contaminating clonotypes from the bulk population.

Only a few counts were recorded for this clonotype. Its specificity is unknown. The CDR3 has 15 amino acids. Trimming took off 1 base at V and 1 base at J, with 10 bases between the two ends. Germline V CDR1 and CDR2: MGHDK, SYGVNS. TCRdb passed the 5' RACE reads through MiXCR, listing each CDR3 protein once. Among fewer than 450,000 distinct CDR3 sequences, 11% were seen once, and the ten largest hold roughly a sixth. The sequence came from a man younger than 35 who received the YFV17D yellow fever vaccine. Sequenced material: PBMCs, taken on the day of the first yellow fever vaccination. This sequence joins TRBV25-1 and TRBJ1-1, with D possibly being TRBD1 (5 bases). CDR3 amino acids: CASSELLGGNTEAFF. CDR3 in DNA: TGTGCCAGCAGTGAATTGTTGGGGGGGAACACTGAAGCTTTCTTT.